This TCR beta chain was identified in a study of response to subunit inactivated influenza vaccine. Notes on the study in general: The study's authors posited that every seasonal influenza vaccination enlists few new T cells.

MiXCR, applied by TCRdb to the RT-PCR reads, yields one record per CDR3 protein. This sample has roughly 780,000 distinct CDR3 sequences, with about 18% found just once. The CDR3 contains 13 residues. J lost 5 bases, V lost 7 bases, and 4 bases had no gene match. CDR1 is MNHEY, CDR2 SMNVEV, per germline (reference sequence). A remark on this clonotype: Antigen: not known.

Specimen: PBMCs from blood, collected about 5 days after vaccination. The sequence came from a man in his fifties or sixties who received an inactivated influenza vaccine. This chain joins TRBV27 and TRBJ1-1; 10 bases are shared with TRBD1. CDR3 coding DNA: TGTGCCAGCAAGGGGACAGGGGTTACTGAAGCTTTCTTT. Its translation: CASKGTGVTEAFF.